This T cell receptor (beta chain) was captured by sequencing in a study of blood T cells in healthy people across ages. Overall study results and limits: There was a strong correlation between TCR beta diversity and naive T cell percentage.

Isolation per sample recovered at least 6 million PBMCs. Using a J-beta primer mix together with a sample-barcoded 5' primer, a second PCR was run for roughly 6 to 12 cycles. TCRdb called the 5' RACE reads again in MiXCR, with one record for every CDR3 protein. Counted here are under 2,000,000 distinct CDR3 sequences, 40% to 55% occurring once; the ten biggest clones make up approximately 2.1%. In its sample, this clonotype was seen many times. Its specificity is not known. Sequenced sample: blood. This TCR came from a woman in her thirties or forties in good health.

The CDR3 protein is CASSVGTGAYEQYF. The CDR3 bases are TGTGCCAGCAGCGTGGGGACAGGGGCCTACGAGCAGTACTTC. The J gene is TRBJ2-7, the V gene TRBV9, with TRBD1 matching over 10 bases. The CDR3 contains 14 residues. The V gene end was trimmed by 2 bases and the J gene end by 2 bases; junction bases not matched to a gene: 1. Per germline, CDR1 SGDLS and CDR2 YYNGEE.